This T cell receptor beta chain is drawn from a study of shared clonotypes between healthy human individuals. Findings and limits, study-wide: It was observed that 5% to 6.5% of naive CD4 clonotypes were shared across a few donors.

The CDR3 runs to 14 residues. The J segment lost 6 bases and the V segment lost 8 bases, leaving 7 bases of the junction unmatched. Germline V gene lookup returns CDR1 MDHEN and CDR2 SYDVKM. With regard to this clone: The target antigen is unknown.

Replicate PCRs run on sorted subsets employed around 200 ng DNA, roughly 30,000 T cell genomes. Sequencing used immunoSEQ multiplex PCR; TCRdb keeps in-frame clones, though not all of them. The sample has about 960,000 clones, less than 85% seen once; the top ten hold over 1.3%. V gene TRBV28 combines with J gene TRBJ2-2; 9 bases map to TRBD2. The sequence was collected from a man younger than 35 in good health. Material: memory CD4+ T cells sorted from blood. Subset reported: CD45RA-negative fraction. The CDR3 loop reads CASGGGGAAGELFF. The DNA for the CDR3 is TGTGCCAGCGGTGGCGGGGGGGCAGCCGGGGAGCTGTTTTTT.